The clone carrying this T cell receptor (beta chain) was seen repeatedly, ten times or more. This record belongs to a study of regulatory T cells in long-lasting Graves disease. In building TCR beta libraries, iRepertoire HTBI primers were used together with Arm-PCR of CDR3 regions. TCRdb called the multiplex PCR reads again in MiXCR, with one record for every CDR3 protein. The table has 450,000 to 700,000 distinct CDR3 sequences, roughly 12% seen once. CDR3 size: 13 residues. Looked up from germline, CDR1 is SQVTM and CDR2 is ANQGSEA. V was pared by 7 bases and J by 4 bases, with 9 bases of the junction left unmatched. Described time point: newly diagnosed GD, antithyroid drugs for less than 3 months. The TCR library was made from RNA extracted from PBMCs. The sample was also linked to a second study, of T cells in Graves' hyperthyroidism and ophthalmopathy.

This clonotype originated in a young man with Graves disease. The material was peripheral blood mononuclear cells (PBMCs), obtained at new diagnosis, from a patient treated with antithyroid drugs. The V call is TRBV29-1, the J call TRBJ1-2, with 7 bases lining up with TRBD1. For the CDR3, the DNA is TGCAGCGCCCTTCTCGACAGGGTCTATGGCTACACCTTC. Amino acid sequence: CSALLDRVYGYTF.